Listed below are T cell receptor beta chains from one sample, sequenced in a study of blood T cell repertoires in COVID-19. Sequencing used immunoSEQ multiplex PCR; TCRdb keeps in-frame clones, though not all of them. Of more than 95,000 clones listed, around four fifths are singletons. Sequencing input: peripheral blood. The receptors derive from a human donor in a cohort sampled during active COVID-19. The CDR3 runs from the conserved cysteine through the conserved F or W. Fields, in order: V gene, D gene, J gene, CDR3 protein. A D gene is named only where the DNA matches it firmly.

v_gene: TRBV9; d_gene: .; j_gene: TRBJ2-7; CDR3aa: CASSVALDYEQYF
v_gene: TRBV7-2; d_gene: .; j_gene: TRBJ2-1; CDR3aa: CASSLEVGTLYNEQFF
v_gene: TRBV30; d_gene: TRBD2; j_gene: TRBJ2-1; CDR3aa: CAWSRGLAGDNEQFF
v_gene: TRBV19; d_gene: .; j_gene: TRBJ1-1; CDR3aa: CASSIEGAQAKTEAFF
v_gene: TRBV3-1/TRBV3-2; d_gene: .; j_gene: TRBJ1-5; CDR3aa: CASSQLFGNQPQHF
v_gene: TRBV19; d_gene: .; j_gene: TRBJ1-3; CDR3aa: CASSRRGSGNTIYF
v_gene: TRBV7-3; d_gene: TRBD2; j_gene: TRBJ2-1; CDR3aa: CASSPGTSAYNEQFF
v_gene: TRBV2; d_gene: .; j_gene: TRBJ1-5; CDR3aa: CASEQEGLRNQPQHF
v_gene: TRBV12-5; d_gene: .; j_gene: TRBJ1-1; CDR3aa: CASAPPGNTEAFF
v_gene: TRBV28; d_gene: .; j_gene: TRBJ1-3; CDR3aa: CASRKGHRSPGNTIYF
v_gene: TRBV9; d_gene: .; j_gene: TRBJ2-1; CDR3aa: CASSAMGGPYNEQFF
v_gene: TRBV28; d_gene: TRBD2; j_gene: TRBJ2-2; CDR3aa: CASSPWGRGGGTGELFF
v_gene: TRBV18; d_gene: TRBD1; j_gene: TRBJ1-5; CDR3aa: CASSRTGDGNQPQHF
v_gene: TRBV11-2; d_gene: TRBD2; j_gene: TRBJ2-5; CDR3aa: CASSSGTRQETQYF
v_gene: TRBV6-2/TRBV6-3; d_gene: TRBD2; j_gene: TRBJ2-7; CDR3aa: CASSYPRLAGGPGEQYF
v_gene: TRBV9; d_gene: .; j_gene: TRBJ1-3; CDR3aa: CASSVDPSDSKPSGNTIYF
v_gene: TRBV5-1; d_gene: TRBD1; j_gene: TRBJ1-1; CDR3aa: CASSFDRAEAFF
v_gene: TRBV28; d_gene: TRBD1; j_gene: TRBJ1-5; CDR3aa: CAGQEDRGSNQPQHF
v_gene: TRBV7-2; d_gene: .; j_gene: TRBJ1-4; CDR3aa: CASSLIPGPGEKLFF
v_gene: TRBV5-8; d_gene: .; j_gene: TRBJ1-4; CDR3aa: CASSVGAAVGEKLFF
v_gene: TRBV30; d_gene: .; j_gene: TRBJ1-1; CDR3aa: CAGGRNFEAFF
v_gene: TRBV7-3; d_gene: TRBD2; j_gene: TRBJ2-1; CDR3aa: CASSSGGASYNEQFF
v_gene: TRBV27; d_gene: TRBD2; j_gene: TRBJ2-3; CDR3aa: CASSIKRGGLSDTQYF
v_gene: TRBV30; d_gene: .; j_gene: TRBJ1-5; CDR3aa: CAWSGDSNQPQHF
v_gene: TRBV9; d_gene: .; j_gene: TRBJ1-1; CDR3aa: CASSVDASSATEAFF